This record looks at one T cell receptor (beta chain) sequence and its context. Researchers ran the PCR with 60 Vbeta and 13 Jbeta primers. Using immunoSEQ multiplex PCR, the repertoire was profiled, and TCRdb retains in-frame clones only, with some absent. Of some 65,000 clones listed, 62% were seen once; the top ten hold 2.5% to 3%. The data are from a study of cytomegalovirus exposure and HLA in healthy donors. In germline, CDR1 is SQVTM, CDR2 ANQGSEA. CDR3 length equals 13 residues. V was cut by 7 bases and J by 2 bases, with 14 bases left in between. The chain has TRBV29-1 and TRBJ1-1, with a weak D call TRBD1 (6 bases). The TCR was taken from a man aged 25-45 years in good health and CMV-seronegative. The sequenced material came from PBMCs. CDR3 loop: CSAVKGQNTEAFF. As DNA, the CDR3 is TGCAGCGCAGTGAAGGGACAAAACACTGAAGCTTTCTTT.